These T cell receptor beta chains were read from a single sample in a study of blood T cells in healthy people across ages. TCRdb fed the 5' RACE reads into MiXCR, producing one record per CDR3 protein. The sample consists of approximately 1,100,000 distinct CDR3 sequences, 40% to 50% of them appearing once. Sequenced material: blood. The origin of the receptors is an older woman in good health. CDR3s include the opening cysteine and the closing phenylalanine or tryptophan. The order of the fields is V gene, D gene, clone size, J gene, CDR3 protein, CDR3 DNA. D genes are given only for firm matches. Expanded clones get a size class; other rows say once, few or many, or leave the size out.

TRBV3-1	TRBD2	NA	TRBJ2-4	CASSQGTSGIAKNIQYF	TGTGCCAGCAGCCAAGGCACTAGCGGGATAGCCAAAAACATTCAGTACTTC
TRBV11-2	NA	NA	TRBJ2-1	CASSLGPGAGKGNEQFF	TGTGCCAGCAGCTTAGGACCAGGGGCGGGGAAAGGTAATGAGCAGTTCTTC
TRBV27	TRBD1	NA	TRBJ2-1	CASSMTGIYNEQFF	TGTGCCAGCAGCATGACAGGGATTTACAATGAGCAGTTCTTC
TRBV20-1	NA	few	TRBJ2-1	CSARDLGELNEQFF	TGCAGTGCTAGAGATTTAGGGGAGCTCAATGAGCAGTTCTTC
TRBV4-1	NA	NA	TRBJ2-1	CASSQGDPINEQFF	TGCGCCAGCAGCCAAGGTGACCCTATTAATGAGCAGTTCTTC
TRBV10-3	NA	many	TRBJ2-1	CAISESGQSEQFF	TGTGCCATCAGTGAGTCTGGTCAGAGTGAGCAGTTCTTC
TRBV6-5	TRBD1	many	TRBJ2-7	CASSYRTGGEQYF	TGTGCCAGCAGTTATCGCACAGGGGGCGAGCAGTACTTC
TRBV13	NA	NA	TRBJ1-1	CASSFLGMNTEAFF	TGTGCCAGCAGCTTCCTTGGGATGAACACTGAAGCTTTCTTT
TRBV12-3/TRBV12-4	NA	few	TRBJ2-5	CASRTGTKETQYF	TGTGCCAGCAGGACCGGAACAAAAGAGACCCAGTACTTC
TRBV20-1	TRBD1	NA	TRBJ1-2	CSAHKGVTTGTGYTF	TGCAGTGCTCACAAGGGGGTCACGACAGGGACTGGCTACACCTTC
TRBV27	NA	NA	TRBJ2-3	CASSLMKTISPDTQYF	TGTGCCAGCAGTTTAATGAAGACCATCTCCCCAGATACGCAGTATTTT
TRBV29-1	TRBD1	NA	TRBJ2-7	CSVLDTGTGETYEQYF	TGCAGCGTTCTAGATACCGGGACAGGGGAGACCTACGAGCAGTACTTC
TRBV30	NA	few	TRBJ2-7	CAWSPSAAYEQYF	TGTGCCTGGAGTCCCTCGGCGGCCTACGAGCAGTACTTC
TRBV6-6	TRBD1	NA	TRBJ2-7	CASSFPSQGAPYEQYF	TGTGCCAGCAGTTTCCCTTCACAGGGGGCCCCCTACGAGCAGTACTTC
TRBV7-2	TRBD1	few	TRBJ2-7	CASSSTGWNEQYF	TGTGCCAGCAGCTCGACAGGGTGGAACGAGCAGTACTTC
TRBV28	NA	few	TRBJ1-2	CASNSEGLTNYGYTF	TGTGCCAGCAACTCCGAGGGGTTAACTAACTATGGCTACACCTTC
TRBV10-1	TRBD1	NA	TRBJ2-7	CASSSGTGATEQYF	TGCGCCAGCAGTTCCGGGACAGGGGCCACCGAGCAGTACTTC
TRBV30	TRBD2	NA	TRBJ2-1	CAWSEGAGRLAGEMRETQFF	TGTGCCTGGAGTGAGGGTGCAGGCCGGCTAGCGGGAGAGATGCGCGAGACCCAGTTCTTC
TRBV4-1	NA	NA	TRBJ2-4	CASSQGKGGVKNIQYF	TGCGCCAGCAGCCAAGGGAAGGGGGGGGTCAAAAACATTCAGTACTTC
TRBV6-2/TRBV6-3	NA	few	TRBJ2-5	CASSLGPRETQYF	TGTGCCAGCAGTTTGGGGCCCCGGGAGACCCAGTACTTC
TRBV12-3/TRBV12-4	TRBD1	NA	TRBJ2-7	CASSLIGTGGEQYF	TGTGCCAGCAGTTTAATCGGGACAGGGGGCGAGCAGTACTTC
TRBV10-3	NA	NA	TRBJ2-2	CAISEVGGSTGELFF	TGTGCCATCAGTGAAGTGGGGGGCTCCACCGGGGAGCTGTTTTTT
TRBV6-5	NA	NA	TRBJ2-5	CASSSVGIKATQETQYF	TGTGCCAGCAGTAGCGTGGGTATCAAGGCAACCCAAGAGACCCAGTACTTC
TRBV10-3	NA	NA	TRBJ2-7	CAISESITRSDTYEQYF	TGTGCCATCAGTGAGTCGATAACCCGATCAGACACCTACGAGCAGTACTTC
TRBV9	NA	few	TRBJ1-1	CASSITENTEAFF	TGTGCCAGCAGCATTACAGAGAACACTGAAGCTTTCTTT
TRBV20-1	TRBD2	NA	TRBJ2-5	CSAPGGLAGQEQYF	TGCAGTGCCCCCGGCGGGCTAGCGGGACAAGAGCAGTACTTC
TRBV7-2	NA	NA	TRBJ2-2	CASRPTWTGELFF	TGTGCCAGCAGACCCACCTGGACCGGGGAGCTGTTTTTT
TRBV12-3/TRBV12-4	TRBD2	NA	TRBJ2-2	CASSVPGLAGNTGELFF	TGTGCCAGCAGTGTCCCGGGACTAGCGGGGAACACCGGGGAGCTGTTTTTT
TRBV27	NA	NA	TRBJ2-1	CASSIIVGDRQFF	TGTGCCAGCAGTATAATCGTGGGGGACCGCCAGTTCTTC
TRBV3-1	NA	few	TRBJ2-7	CASSQGTGDEQYF	TGTGCCAGCAGCCAAGGAACCGGGGACGAGCAGTACTTC
TRBV29-1	NA	NA	TRBJ1-1	CSVGVQSPNTEAFF	TGCAGCGTTGGTGTGCAGAGCCCGAACACTGAAGCTTTCTTT
TRBV25-1	NA	NA	TRBJ1-5	CASSEGDSNQPQHF	TGTGCCAGCAGTGAGGGGGATAGCAATCAGCCCCAGCATTTT
TRBV10-3	NA	NA	TRBJ2-1	CATSERTGTRNNEQFF	TGTGCCACCAGTGAGAGAACCGGGACCCGTAACAATGAGCAGTTCTTC
TRBV6-5	TRBD1	once	TRBJ1-2	CASRDRGHSDGYTF	TGTGCCAGCAGGGACAGGGGGCATTCGGATGGCTACACCTTC
TRBV27	TRBD1	NA	TRBJ1-1	CASSRRTGTEVFF	TGTGCCAGTAGTCGCCGGACAGGCACTGAAGTTTTCTTT